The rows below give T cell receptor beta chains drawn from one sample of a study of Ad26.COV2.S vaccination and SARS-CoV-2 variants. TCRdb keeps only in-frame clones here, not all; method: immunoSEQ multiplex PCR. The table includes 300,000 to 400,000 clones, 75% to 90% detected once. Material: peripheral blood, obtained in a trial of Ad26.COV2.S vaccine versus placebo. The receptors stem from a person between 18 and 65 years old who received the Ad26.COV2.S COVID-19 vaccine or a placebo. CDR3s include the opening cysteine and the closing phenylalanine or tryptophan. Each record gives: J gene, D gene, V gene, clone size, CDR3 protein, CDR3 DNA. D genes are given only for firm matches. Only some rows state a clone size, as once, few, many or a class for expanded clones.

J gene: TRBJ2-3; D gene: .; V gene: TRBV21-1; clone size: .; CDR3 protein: CASSYREGTDTQYF; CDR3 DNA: TGTGCCAGCAGCTACAGGGAGGGGACAGATACGCAGTATTTT
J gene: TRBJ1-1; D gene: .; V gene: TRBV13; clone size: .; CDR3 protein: CASSLGANTEAFF; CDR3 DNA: TGTGCCAGCAGCTTAGGTGCGAACACTGAAGCTTTCTTT
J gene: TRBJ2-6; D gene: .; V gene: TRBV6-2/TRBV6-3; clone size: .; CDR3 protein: CASSYWRIVEANVLTF; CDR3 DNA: TGTGCCAGCAGTTATTGGCGTATTGTGGAGGCCAACGTCCTGACTTTC
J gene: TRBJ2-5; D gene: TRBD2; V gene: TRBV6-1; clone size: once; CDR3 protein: CASSVGLAGGLETQYF; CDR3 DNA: TGTGCCAGCAGTGTGGGACTAGCGGGGGGTTTGGAGACCCAGTACTTC
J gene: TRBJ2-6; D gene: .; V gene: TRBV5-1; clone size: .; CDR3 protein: CASSLVGRNSGANVLTF; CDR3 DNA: TGCGCCAGCAGCTTGGTAGGCCGAAACTCTGGGGCCAACGTCCTGACTTTC
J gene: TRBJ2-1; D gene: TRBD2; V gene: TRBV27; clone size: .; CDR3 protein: CASSLGRAGYNEQFF; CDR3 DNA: TGTGCCAGCAGTTTAGGGAGGGCTGGCTACAATGAGCAGTTCTTC
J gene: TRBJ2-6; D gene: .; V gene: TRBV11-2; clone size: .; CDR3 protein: CASSLRTAGANVLTF; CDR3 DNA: TGTGCCAGCAGTTTGAGGACAGCTGGGGCCAACGTCCTGACTTTC
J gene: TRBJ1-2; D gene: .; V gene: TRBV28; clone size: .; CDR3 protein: CASSSYKLEGYTF; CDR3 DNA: TGTGCCAGCAGTTCCTACAAACTCGAAGGCTACACCTTC
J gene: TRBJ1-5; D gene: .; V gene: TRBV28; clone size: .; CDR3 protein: CASSFPRVYSNQPQHF; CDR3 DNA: TGTGCCAGCAGTTTTCCCAGGGTTTATAGCAATCAGCCCCAGCATTTT
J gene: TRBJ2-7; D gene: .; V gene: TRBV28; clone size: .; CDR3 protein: CASRRDVPYEQYF; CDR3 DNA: TGTGCCAGCAGAAGAGACGTACCCTACGAGCAGTACTTC
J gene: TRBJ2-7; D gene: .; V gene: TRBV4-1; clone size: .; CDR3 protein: CASSFGLSYEQYF; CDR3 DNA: TGCGCCAGCAGTTTCGGACTGAGCTACGAGCAGTACTTC
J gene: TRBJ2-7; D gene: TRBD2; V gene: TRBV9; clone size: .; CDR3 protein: CASRGTSGPSYEQYF; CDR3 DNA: TGTGCCAGCAGAGGGACTAGCGGACCCTCCTACGAGCAGTACTTC
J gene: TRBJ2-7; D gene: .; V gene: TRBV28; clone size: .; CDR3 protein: CATARTYEQYF; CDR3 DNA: TGTGCCACGGCGCGTACCTACGAGCAGTACTTC
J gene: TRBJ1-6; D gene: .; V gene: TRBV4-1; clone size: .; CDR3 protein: CASQLAPTDPLSSYNSPLHF; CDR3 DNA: TGCGCCAGCCAACTTGCGCCGACAGACCCCCTGAGCTCCTATAATTCACCCCTCCACTTT
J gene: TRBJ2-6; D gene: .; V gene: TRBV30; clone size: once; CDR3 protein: CAWSVGGAGANVLTF; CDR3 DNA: TGTGCCTGGAGTGTGGGGGGAGCTGGGGCCAACGTCCTGACTTTC
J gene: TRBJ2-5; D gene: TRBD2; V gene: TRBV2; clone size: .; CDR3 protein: CASKLGSGGPYQETQYF; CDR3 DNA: TGTGCCAGCAAACTCGGTAGCGGGGGCCCCTACCAAGAGACCCAGTACTTC
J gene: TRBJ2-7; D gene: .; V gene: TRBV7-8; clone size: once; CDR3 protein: CASSRLLAGRSGEQYF; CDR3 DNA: TGTGCCAGCAGCCGCCTACTGGCGGGGCGGTCAGGGGAGCAGTACTTC
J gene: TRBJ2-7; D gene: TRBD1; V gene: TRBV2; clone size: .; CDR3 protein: CASRGDRGLGEQYF; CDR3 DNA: TGTGCCAGCAGGGGTGACAGGGGGTTGGGCGAGCAGTACTTC
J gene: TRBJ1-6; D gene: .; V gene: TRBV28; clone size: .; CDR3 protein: CASSPSTGNSPLHF; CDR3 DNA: TGTGCCAGCAGTCCTTCGACAGGAAATTCACCCCTCCACTTT
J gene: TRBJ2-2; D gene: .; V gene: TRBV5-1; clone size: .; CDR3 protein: CASSLNGGANTGELFF; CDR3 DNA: TGCGCCAGCAGCTTGAACGGCGGAGCGAACACCGGGGAGCTGTTTTTT
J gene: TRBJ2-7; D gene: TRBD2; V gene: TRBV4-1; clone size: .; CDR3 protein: CASSRETSGGAWLNEQYF; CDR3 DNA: TGCGCCAGCAGCCGAGAGACTAGCGGGGGGGCTTGGTTGAACGAGCAGTACTTC
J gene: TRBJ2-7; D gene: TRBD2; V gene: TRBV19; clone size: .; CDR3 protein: CASSMSSGRSYEQYF; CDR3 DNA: TGTGCCAGTAGTATGAGTAGCGGGCGCTCCTACGAGCAGTACTTC
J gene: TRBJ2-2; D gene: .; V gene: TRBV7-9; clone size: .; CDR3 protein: CASSFGGANTGELFF; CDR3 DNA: TGTGCCAGCAGCTTCGGGGGCGCGAACACCGGGGAGCTGTTTTTT
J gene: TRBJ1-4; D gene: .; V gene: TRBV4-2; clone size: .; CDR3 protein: CASSQDTEAYITRFF; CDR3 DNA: TGTGCCAGCAGCCAAGATACGGAGGCTTATATTACTCGGTTTTTT